Listed below are T cell receptor beta chains from one sample, sequenced in a study of shared clonotypes between healthy human individuals. Method: immunoSEQ multiplex PCR; TCRdb's copy keeps in-frame clones and lacks some. The table records approximately 2.1 million clones, 80% to 95% of them present only once. Sequencing was carried out using naive CD4+ T cells from PBMCs. These receptors were collected from a man younger than 30 in good health. Some clones in this sample may be carry-over from other donors' samples. The CDR3 runs from the conserved cysteine through the conserved F or W. A D gene is named only where the DNA matches it firmly. Only some rows state a clone size, as once, few, many or a class for expanded clones.

abundance	v_gene	j_gene	d_gene	CDR3nt	CDR3aa
-	TRBV5-1	TRBJ2-1	TRBD2	TGCGCCAGCAGCTTCGTGGCGGGAGGGGACAATGAGCAGTTCTTC	CASSFVAGGDNEQFF
once	TRBV7-2	TRBJ2-7	TRBD1	TGTGCCAGCAGCTTAAGGGGACAGATGATCTACGAGCAGTACTTC	CASSLRGQMIYEQYF
once	TRBV5-1	TRBJ2-1	TRBD2	TGCGCCAGCAGCTTGAGCAGCGGGAGCTACAATGAGCAGTTCTTC	CASSLSSGSYNEQFF
-	TRBV18	TRBJ2-3	-	TGTGCCAGCTCGCGGGACACGGGAAGAACAGATACGCAGTATTTT	CASSRDTGRTDTQYF
-	TRBV10-1	TRBJ2-1	-	TGCGCCAGCAGTGAGTCTGGGACCCTCCACAATGAGCAGTTCTTC	CASSESGTLHNEQFF
once	TRBV29-1	TRBJ2-1	TRBD2	TGCAGCGTTGTTTGGGACTACTCCTACAATGAGCAGTTCTTC	CSVVWDYSYNEQFF
-	TRBV9	TRBJ1-3	-	TGTGCCAGCAGCGTAGCATGGGCGGCGGGAAACACCATATATTTT	CASSVAWAAGNTIYF
once	TRBV7-2	TRBJ2-5	TRBD2	TGTGCCAGCAGCATAGGTACTAGCGGGAGAGGGGGAGAGACCCAGTACTTC	CASSIGTSGRGGETQYF
once	TRBV7-2	TRBJ2-2	-	TGTGCCAGCAGCTTAGGGGTGAGCACCGGGGAGCTGTTTTTT	CASSLGVSTGELFF
-	TRBV6-6	TRBJ2-7	-	TGTGCCAGCAGAGGACACGGGTTGGGCGAGCAGTACTTC	CASRGHGLGEQYF
-	TRBV6-1	TRBJ2-1	-	TGTGCCAGCAGCGTTGAACGATCTGAGCAGTTCTTC	CASSVERSEQFF
once	TRBV19	TRBJ2-3	TRBD2	TGTGCCAGTAGCCCGACTAGCGGGAGATTCACAGATACGCAGTATTTT	CASSPTSGRFTDTQYF
once	TRBV6-5	TRBJ2-1	TRBD2	TGTGCCAGCAGGTCGAGCGGGAGGGCATGGTTCTTC	CASRSSGRAWFF
-	TRBV5-4	TRBJ2-2	-	TGTGCCAGCAGCGCACCTTCTAACACCGGGGAGCTGTTTTTT	CASSAPSNTGELFF
-	TRBV18	TRBJ2-1	TRBD2	TGTGCCAGCTCGGGACTAGCGGGGGGCTACAATGAGCAGTTCTTC	CASSGLAGGYNEQFF
-	TRBV29-1	TRBJ2-7	TRBD2	TGCAGCGTTGAAGGCCCGGCCAGCGGGGCATCCTACGAGCAGTACTTC	CSVEGPASGASYEQYF
-	TRBV19	TRBJ1-1	-	TGTGCCAGTAGTATAGGGATGAACACTGAAGCTTTCTTT	CASSIGMNTEAFF
-	TRBV18	TRBJ1-1	TRBD1	TGTGCCAGCTCACCACCGGGGACAGGGAGTGAAGCTTTCTTT	CASSPPGTGSEAFF
once	TRBV2	TRBJ2-2	TRBD1	TGTGCCAGCAGTCGCAGGGGGCGAGGGCCGTTTGACACCGGGGAGCTGTTTTTT	CASSRRGRGPFDTGELFF
few	TRBV6-1	TRBJ1-5	-	TGTGCCAGCAGTGATGCGGGGGCCGGTCAGCCCCAGCATTTT	CASSDAGAGQPQHF
-	TRBV6-1	TRBJ2-7	TRBD1	TGTGCCAGCAGTTTTCAACAGGGGAACTTCTACGAGCAGTACTTC	CASSFQQGNFYEQYF
-	TRBV5-5	TRBJ2-1	-	TGTGCCAGCAGCTCTAGAAGCGGGGGACAGGGCAGTGAGCAGTTCTTC	CASSSRSGGQGSEQFF
once	TRBV28	TRBJ2-2	TRBD2	TGTGCCAGCAGTTCCCTAGCGGGAGGGCCCGGGGAGCTGTTTTTT	CASSSLAGGPGELFF
-	TRBV25-1	TRBJ1-2	-	TGTGCCAGCAGCCCCTGGAGGGACGACTATGGCTACACCTTC	CASSPWRDDYGYTF
few	TRBV30	TRBJ1-1	-	TGTGCCTGGAGTGGAACAGGGACTGAAGCTTTCTTT	CAWSGTGTEAFF
-	TRBV19	TRBJ2-2	-	TGTGCCAGTAGTCCCCGGACTGTTAACACCGGGGAGCTGTTTTTT	CASSPRTVNTGELFF
-	TRBV7-2	TRBJ2-1	-	TGTGCCAGCAGCTTAGTTAGCCGAGATTACAATGAGCAGTTCTTC	CASSLVSRDYNEQFF
-	TRBV5-1	TRBJ2-2	TRBD1	TGCGCCAGCAGATCCGGGACAGGGGCGGACACCGGGGAGCTGTTTTTT	CASRSGTGADTGELFF
-	TRBV9	TRBJ1-4	TRBD1	TGTGCCAGCAGCCGACAGGGGAGGGGTAATGAAAAACTGTTTTTT	CASSRQGRGNEKLFF
once	TRBV10-3	TRBJ2-1	-	TGTGCCATCGGGGGTTCCTCCTACAATGAGCAGTTCTTC	CAIGGSSYNEQFF
-	TRBV28	TRBJ2-7	TRBD2	TGTGCCAGCTTGACTAGCGGGAGGGTCTACGAGCAGTACTTC	CASLTSGRVYEQYF
-	TRBV9	TRBJ2-5	TRBD1	TGTGCCAGCAGCGTAGTAGGGGGCGTAGAGACCCAGTACTTC	CASSVVGGVETQYF
-	TRBV29-1	TRBJ1-3	-	TGCAGCGTTGGCGTAGGTGAAAACACCATATATTTT	CSVGVGENTIYF
-	TRBV6-1	TRBJ2-1	-	TGTGCCAGCAGTGAACAAGGACCTATTTACAATGAGCAGTTCTTC	CASSEQGPIYNEQFF